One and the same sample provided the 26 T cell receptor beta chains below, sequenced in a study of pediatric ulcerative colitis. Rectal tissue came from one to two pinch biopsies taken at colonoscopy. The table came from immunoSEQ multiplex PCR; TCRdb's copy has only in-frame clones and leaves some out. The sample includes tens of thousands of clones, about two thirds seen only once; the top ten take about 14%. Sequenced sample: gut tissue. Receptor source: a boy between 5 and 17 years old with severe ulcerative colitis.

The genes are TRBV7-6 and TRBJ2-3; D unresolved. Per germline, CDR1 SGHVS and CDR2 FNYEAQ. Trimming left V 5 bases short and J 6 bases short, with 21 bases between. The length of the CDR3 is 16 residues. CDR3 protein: CASSHGRNRVPDTQYF. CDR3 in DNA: TGTGCCAGCAGCCATGGACGAAATCGGGTTCCGGATACGCAGTATTTT.

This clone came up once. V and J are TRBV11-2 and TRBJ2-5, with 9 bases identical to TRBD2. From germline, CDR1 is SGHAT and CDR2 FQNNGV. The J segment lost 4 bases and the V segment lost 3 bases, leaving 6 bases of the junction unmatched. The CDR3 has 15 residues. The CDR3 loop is CASSLGLAELETQYF. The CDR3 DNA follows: TGTGCCAGCAGCTTGGGACTAGCTGAGCTAGAGACCCAGTACTTC.

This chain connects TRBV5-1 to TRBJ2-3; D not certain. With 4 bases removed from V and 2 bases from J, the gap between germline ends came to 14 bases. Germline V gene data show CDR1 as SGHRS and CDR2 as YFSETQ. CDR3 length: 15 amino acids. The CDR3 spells CASSEEGQVTDTQYF. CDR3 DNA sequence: TGCGCCAGCAGCGAGGAAGGGCAGGTCACAGATACGCAGTATTTT.

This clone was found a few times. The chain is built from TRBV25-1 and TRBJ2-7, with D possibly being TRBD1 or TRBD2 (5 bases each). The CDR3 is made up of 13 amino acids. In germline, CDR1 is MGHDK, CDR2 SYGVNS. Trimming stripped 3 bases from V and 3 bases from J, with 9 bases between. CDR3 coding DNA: TGTGCCAGCAGTGACAGGGAGCTCTACGAGCAGTACTTC. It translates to CASSDRELYEQYF.

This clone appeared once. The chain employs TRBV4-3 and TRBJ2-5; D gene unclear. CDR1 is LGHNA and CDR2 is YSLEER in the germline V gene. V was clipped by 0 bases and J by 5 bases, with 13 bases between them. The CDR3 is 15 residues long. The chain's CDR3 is CASSQDLPPGETQYF. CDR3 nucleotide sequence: TGCGCCAGCAGCCAAGATCTCCCGCCTGGCGAGACCCAGTACTTC.

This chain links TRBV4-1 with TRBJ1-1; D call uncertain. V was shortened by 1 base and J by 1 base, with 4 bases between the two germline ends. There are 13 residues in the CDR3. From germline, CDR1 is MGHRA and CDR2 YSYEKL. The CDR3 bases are TGCGCCAGCAGCCAAGCACGGAACACTGAAGCTTTCTTT. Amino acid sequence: CASSQARNTEAFF.

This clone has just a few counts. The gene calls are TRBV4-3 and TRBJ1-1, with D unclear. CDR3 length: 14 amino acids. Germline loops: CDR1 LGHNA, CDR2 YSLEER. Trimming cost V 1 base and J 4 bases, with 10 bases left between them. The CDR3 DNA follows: TGCGCCAGCAGCCAAGTTGGATTGTTCACTGAAGCTTTCTTT. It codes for CASSQVGLFTEAFF.

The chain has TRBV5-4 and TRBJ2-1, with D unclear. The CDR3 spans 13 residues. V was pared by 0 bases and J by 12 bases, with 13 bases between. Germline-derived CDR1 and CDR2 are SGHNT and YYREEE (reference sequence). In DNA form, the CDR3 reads TGTGCCAGCAGCTTGGACGAAGGTGGAATGCAGTTCTTC. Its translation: CASSLDEGGMQFF.

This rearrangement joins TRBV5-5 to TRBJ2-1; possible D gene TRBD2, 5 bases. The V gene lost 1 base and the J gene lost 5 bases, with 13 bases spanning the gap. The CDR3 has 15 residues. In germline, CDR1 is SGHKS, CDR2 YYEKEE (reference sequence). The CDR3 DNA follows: TGTGCCAGCAGCTTGTGGCGGGCCGGGGACAATGAGCAGTTCTTC. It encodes CASSLWRAGDNEQFF.

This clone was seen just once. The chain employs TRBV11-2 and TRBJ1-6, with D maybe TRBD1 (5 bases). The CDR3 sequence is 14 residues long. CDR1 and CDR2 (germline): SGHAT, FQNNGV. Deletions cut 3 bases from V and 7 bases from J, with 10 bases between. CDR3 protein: CASSFAGHNSPLHF. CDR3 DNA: TGTGCCAGCAGCTTCGCAGGGCACAATTCACCCCTCCACTTT.

The chain's CDR3 is CASSLEGFSYNEQFF. The CDR3 nucleotides are TGTGCCAGCAGTTTAGAGGGATTCTCCTACAATGAGCAGTTCTTC. V usage is TRBV27 and J usage is TRBJ2-1; D is possibly TRBD2 (5 bases). The germline V gene encodes CDR1 MNHEY and CDR2 SMNVEV (reference sequence). This CDR3 spans 15 amino acids. V dropped 2 bases and J dropped 0 bases, with 8 bases sitting between them.

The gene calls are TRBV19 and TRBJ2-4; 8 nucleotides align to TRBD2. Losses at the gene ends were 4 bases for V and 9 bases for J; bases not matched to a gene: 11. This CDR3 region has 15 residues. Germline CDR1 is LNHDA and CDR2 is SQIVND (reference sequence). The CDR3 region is CASSNRGGPQGIQYF. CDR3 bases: TGTGCCAGTAGTAACCGGGGGGGTCCCCAAGGCATTCAGTACTTC.

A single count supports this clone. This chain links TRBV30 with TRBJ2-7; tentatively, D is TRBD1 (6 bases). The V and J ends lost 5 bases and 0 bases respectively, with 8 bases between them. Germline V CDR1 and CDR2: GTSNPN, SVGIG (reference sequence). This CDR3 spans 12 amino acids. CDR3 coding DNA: TGTGCCTGGTCGGACAGCTCCTACGAGCAGTACTTC. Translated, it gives CAWSDSSYEQYF. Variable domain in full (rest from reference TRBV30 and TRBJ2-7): SQTIHQWPATLVQPVGSPLSLECTVEGTSNPNLYWYRQAAGRGLQLLFYSVGIGQISSEVPQNLSASRPQDRQFILSSKKLLLSDSGFYLCAWSDSSYEQYFGPGTRLTVT.

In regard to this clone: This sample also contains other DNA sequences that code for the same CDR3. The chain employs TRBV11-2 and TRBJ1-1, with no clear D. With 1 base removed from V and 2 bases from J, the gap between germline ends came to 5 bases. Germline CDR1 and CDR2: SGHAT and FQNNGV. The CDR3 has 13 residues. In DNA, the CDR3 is TGTGCCAGCAGCTTAGTCGTAAACACTGAAGCTTTCTTT. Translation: CASSLVVNTEAFF.

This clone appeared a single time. The chain's CDR3 is CASSESEPRGTQYF. CDR3 DNA: TGTGCCAGCAGTGAGAGCGAACCTCGAGGGACCCAGTACTTC. The chain has TRBV2 and TRBJ2-5; D not certain. Looked up from germline, CDR1 is SNHLY and CDR2 is FYNNEI. The CDR3 consists of 14 residues. Between the trimmed V and J ends, which lost 3 bases and 7 bases, there was a span of 15 bases.

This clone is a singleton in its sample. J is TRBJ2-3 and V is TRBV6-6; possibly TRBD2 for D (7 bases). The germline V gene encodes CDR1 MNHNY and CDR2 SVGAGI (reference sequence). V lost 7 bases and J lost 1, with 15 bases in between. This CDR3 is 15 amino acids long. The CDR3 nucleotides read TGTGCCAGCACCTGGGGGGGCGGGGGCACAGATACGCAGTATTTT. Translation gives CASTWGGGGTDTQYF.

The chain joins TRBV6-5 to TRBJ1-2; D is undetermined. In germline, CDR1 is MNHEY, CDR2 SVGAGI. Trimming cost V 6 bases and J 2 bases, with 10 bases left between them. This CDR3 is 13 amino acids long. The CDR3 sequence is CASRRAVNYGYTF. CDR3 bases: TGTGCCAGCAGAAGGGCAGTCAACTATGGCTACACCTTC.

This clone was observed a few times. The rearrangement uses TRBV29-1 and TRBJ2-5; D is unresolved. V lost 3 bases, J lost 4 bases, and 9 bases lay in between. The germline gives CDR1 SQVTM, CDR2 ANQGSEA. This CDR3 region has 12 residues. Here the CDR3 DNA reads TGCAGCGTTGACGCCCTCTCAGAGACCCAGTACTTC. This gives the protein CSVDALSETQYF.

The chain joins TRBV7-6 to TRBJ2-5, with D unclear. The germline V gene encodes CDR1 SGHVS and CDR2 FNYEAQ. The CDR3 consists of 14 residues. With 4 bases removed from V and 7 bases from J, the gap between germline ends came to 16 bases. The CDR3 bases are TGTGCCAGCAGCTATTTGTCCCATAACGGGACCCAGTACTTC. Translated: CASSYLSHNGTQYF. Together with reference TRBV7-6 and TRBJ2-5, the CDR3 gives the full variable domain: GAGVSQSPRYKVTKRGQDVALRCDPISGHVSLYWYRQALGQGPEFLTYFNYEAQQDKSGLPNDRFSAERPEGSISTLTIQRTEQRDSAMYRCASSYLSHNGTQYFGPGTRLLVL.

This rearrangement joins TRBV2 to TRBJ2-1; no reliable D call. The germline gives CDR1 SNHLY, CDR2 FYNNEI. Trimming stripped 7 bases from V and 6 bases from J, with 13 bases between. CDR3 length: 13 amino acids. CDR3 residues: CASTPPIPNEQFF. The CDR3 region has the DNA TGTGCCAGCACCCCCCCCATACCCAATGAGCAGTTCTTC.

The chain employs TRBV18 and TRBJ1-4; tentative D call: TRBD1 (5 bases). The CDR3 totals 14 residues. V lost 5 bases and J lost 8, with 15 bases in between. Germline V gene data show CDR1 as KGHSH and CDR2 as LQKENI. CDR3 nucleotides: TGTGCCAGCTCAACCGGGACCCCGCCCGAAAAACTGTTTTTT. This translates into CASSTGTPPEKLFF.

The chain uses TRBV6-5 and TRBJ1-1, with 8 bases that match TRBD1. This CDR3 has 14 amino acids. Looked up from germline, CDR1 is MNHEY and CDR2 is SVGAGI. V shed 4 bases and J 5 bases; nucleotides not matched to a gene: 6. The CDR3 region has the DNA TGTGCCAGCAGTTCCGACAGGGGAGGGACTGAAGCTTTCTTT. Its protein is CASSSDRGGTEAFF.

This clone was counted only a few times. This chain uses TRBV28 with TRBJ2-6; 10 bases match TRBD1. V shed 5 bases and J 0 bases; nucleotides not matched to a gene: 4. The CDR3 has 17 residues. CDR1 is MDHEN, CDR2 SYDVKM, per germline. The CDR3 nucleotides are TGTGCCAGCAGTCCACGGGACAGGGGCTCTGGGGCCAACGTCCTGACTTTC. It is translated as CASSPRDRGSGANVLTF.

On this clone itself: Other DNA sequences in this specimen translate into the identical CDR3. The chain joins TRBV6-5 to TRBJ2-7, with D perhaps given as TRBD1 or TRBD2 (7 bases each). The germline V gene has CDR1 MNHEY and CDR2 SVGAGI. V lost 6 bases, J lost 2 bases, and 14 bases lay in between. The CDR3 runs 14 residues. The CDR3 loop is CASSRQGGTYEQYF. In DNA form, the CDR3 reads TGTGCCAGCAGCCGACAGGGAGGGACCTACGAGCAGTACTTC.

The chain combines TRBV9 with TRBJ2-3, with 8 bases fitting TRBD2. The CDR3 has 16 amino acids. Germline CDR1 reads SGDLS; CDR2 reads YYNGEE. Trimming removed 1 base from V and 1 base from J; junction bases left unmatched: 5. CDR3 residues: CASSVSGSGGTDTQYF. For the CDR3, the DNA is TGTGCCAGCAGCGTATCCGGTAGCGGGGGCACAGATACGCAGTATTTT.

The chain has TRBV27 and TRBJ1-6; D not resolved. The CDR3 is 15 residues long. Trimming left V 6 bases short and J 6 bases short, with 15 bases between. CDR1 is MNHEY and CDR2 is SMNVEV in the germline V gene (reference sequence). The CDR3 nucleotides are TGTGCCAGCAGAATAGGCGGCCTTTTTAATTCACCCCTCCACTTT. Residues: CASRIGGLFNSPLHF.